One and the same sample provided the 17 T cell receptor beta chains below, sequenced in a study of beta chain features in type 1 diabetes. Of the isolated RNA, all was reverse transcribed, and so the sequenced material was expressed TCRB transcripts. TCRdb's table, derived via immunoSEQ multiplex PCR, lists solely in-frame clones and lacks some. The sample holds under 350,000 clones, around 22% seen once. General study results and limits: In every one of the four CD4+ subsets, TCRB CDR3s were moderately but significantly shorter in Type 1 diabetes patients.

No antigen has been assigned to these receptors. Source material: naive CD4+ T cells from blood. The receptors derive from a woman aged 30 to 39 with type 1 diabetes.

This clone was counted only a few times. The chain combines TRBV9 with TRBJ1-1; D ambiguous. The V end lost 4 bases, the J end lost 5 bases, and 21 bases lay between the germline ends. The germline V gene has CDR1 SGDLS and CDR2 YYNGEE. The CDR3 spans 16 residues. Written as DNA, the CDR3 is TGTGCCAGCAGCCCCGGAGGGCGCGGAAAGGAAACTGAAGCTTTCTTT. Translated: CASSPGGRGKETEAFF.

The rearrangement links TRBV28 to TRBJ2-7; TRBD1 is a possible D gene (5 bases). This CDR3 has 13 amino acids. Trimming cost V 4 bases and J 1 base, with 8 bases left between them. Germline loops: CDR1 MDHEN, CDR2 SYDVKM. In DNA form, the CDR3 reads TGTGCCAGCAGTTCCCACAGGTCCTACGAGCAGTACTTC. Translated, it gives CASSSHRSYEQYF.

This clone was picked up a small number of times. The CDR3 loop is CASSFAGGRVNEQFF. CDR3 in DNA: TGTGCCAGCAGTTTCGCGGGAGGGAGGGTCAATGAGCAGTTCTTC. The chain couples TRBV6-6 to TRBJ2-1, with TRBD2 identical over 9 bases. V gave up 4 bases and J gave up 6 bases; unmatched junction bases: 7. The CDR3 contains 15 residues. In germline, CDR1 is MNHNY, CDR2 SVGAGI (reference sequence).

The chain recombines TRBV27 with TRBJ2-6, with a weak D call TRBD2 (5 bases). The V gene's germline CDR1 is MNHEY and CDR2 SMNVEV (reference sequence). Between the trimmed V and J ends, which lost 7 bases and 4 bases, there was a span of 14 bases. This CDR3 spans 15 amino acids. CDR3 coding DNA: TGTGCCAGCAAGGATACGGGGTCCGGGGCCAACGTCCTGACTTTC. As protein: CASKDTGSGANVLTF.

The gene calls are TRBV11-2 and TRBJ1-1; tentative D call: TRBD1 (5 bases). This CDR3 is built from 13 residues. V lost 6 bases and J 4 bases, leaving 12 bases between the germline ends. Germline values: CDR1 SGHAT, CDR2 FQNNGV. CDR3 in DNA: TGTGCCAGCAGTCCAGGGATCGGCACTGAAGCTTTCTTT. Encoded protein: CASSPGIGTEAFF.

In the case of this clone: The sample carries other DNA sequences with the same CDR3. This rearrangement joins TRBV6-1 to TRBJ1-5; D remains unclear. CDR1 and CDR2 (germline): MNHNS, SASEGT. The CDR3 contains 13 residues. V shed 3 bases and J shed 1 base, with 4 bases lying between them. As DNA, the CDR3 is TGTGCCAGCAGTGAGTTAAGCAATCAGCCCCAGCATTTT. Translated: CASSELSNQPQHF.

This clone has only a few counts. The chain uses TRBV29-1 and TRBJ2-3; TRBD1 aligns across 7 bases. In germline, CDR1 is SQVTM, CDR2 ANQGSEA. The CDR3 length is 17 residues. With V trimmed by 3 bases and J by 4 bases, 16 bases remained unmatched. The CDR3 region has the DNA TGCAGCGTTGAGGTCCCTTTAAAACAGGGGCGAGCAGATACGCAGTATTTT. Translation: CSVEVPLKQGRADTQYF.

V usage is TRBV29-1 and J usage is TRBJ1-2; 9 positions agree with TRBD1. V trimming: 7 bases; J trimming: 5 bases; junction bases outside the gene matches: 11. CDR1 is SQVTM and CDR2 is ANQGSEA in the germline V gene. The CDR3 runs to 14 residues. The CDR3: CSADSGTGRYGYTF. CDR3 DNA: TGCAGCGCGGATTCCGGGACAGGGCGGTATGGCTACACCTTC.

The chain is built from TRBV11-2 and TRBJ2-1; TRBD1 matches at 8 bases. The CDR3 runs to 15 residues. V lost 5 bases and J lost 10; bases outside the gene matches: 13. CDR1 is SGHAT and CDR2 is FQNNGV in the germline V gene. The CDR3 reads CASSPSRDRGQEQFF. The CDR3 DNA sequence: TGTGCCAGCAGCCCATCCCGTGACAGGGGACAGGAGCAGTTCTTC.

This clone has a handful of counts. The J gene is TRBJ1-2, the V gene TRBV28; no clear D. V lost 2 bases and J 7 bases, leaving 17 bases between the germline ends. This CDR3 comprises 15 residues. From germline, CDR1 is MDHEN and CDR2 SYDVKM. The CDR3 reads CASSLGASVTIGYTF. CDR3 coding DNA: TGTGCCAGCAGTTTAGGTGCCTCGGTTACCATTGGCTACACCTTC.

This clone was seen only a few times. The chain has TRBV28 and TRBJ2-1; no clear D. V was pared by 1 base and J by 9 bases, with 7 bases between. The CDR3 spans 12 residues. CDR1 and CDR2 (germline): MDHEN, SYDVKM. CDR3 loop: CASSLLVAEQFF. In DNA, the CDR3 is TGTGCCAGCAGTTTATTAGTAGCTGAGCAGTTCTTC.

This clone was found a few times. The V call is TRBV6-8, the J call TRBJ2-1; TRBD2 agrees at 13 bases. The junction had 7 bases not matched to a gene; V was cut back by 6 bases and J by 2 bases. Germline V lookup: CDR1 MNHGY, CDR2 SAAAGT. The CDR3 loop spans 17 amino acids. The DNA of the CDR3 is TGTGCCAGCAGACGTGTAGGACTAGCGGGAGCCTACAATGAGCAGTTCTTC. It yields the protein CASRRVGLAGAYNEQFF.

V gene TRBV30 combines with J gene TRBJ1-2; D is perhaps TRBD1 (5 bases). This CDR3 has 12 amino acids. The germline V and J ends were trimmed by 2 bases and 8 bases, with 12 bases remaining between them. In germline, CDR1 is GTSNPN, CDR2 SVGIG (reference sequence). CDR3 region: CAWSWQGGGYTF. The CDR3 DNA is TGTGCCTGGAGTTGGCAGGGCGGCGGCTACACCTTC.

The CDR3, as DNA: TGTGCCAGCAGTGAAGGCGATCGGACAGCCCAAGAGACCCAGTACTTC. Translation: CASSEGDRTAQETQYF. The chain is built from TRBV2 and TRBJ2-5; TRBD1 might be the D (6 bases). Trimming removed 1 base at V and 1 base at J, with 13 bases between. The CDR3 has 16 amino acids. The germline V gene encodes CDR1 SNHLY and CDR2 FYNNEI.

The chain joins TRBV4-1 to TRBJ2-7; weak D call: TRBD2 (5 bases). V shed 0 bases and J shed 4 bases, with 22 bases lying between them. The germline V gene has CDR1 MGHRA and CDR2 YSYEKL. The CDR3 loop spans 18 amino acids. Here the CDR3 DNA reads TGCGCCAGCAGCCAAGATCCCCGCAGATTCGGGGAACAGTACGAGCAGTACTTC. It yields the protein CASSQDPRRFGEQYEQYF.

The CDR3 DNA sequence: TGTGCCACTTCTTTCCGGGACAGGGGGTTAGAAGCTTTCTTT. Translation gives CATSFRDRGLEAFF. This chain connects TRBV15 to TRBJ1-1; 11 positions agree with TRBD1. The CDR3 spans 14 residues. J lost 8 bases, V lost 9 bases, and 11 bases had no gene match. Germline CDR1 is LNHNV and CDR2 is YYDKDF (reference sequence).

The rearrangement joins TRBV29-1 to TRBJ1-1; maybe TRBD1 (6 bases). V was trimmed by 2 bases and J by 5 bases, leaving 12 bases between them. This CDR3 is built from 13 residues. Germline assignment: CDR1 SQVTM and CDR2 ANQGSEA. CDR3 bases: TGCAGCGTTGAAAGTGCGACAGGTACTGAAGCTTTCTTT. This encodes CSVESATGTEAFF.